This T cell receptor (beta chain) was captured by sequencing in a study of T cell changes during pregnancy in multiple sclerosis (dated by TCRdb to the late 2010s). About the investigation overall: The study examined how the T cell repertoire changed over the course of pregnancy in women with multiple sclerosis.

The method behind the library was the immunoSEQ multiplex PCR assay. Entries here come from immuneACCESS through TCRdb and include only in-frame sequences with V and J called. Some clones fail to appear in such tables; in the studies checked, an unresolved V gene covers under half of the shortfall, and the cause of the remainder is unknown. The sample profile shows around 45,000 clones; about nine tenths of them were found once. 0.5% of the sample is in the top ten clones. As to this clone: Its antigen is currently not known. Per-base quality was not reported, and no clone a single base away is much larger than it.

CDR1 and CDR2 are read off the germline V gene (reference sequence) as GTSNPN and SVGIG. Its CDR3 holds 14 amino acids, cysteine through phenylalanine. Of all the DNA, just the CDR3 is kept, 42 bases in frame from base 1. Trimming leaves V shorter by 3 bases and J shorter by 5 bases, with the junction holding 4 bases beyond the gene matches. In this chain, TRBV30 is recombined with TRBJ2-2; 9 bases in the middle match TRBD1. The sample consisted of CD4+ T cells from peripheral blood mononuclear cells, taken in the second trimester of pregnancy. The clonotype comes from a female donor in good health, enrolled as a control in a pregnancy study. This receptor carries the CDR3 CAWSVDRGTGELFF. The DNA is TGTGCCTGGAGCGTCGACAGGGGGACCGGGGAGCTGTTTTTT.